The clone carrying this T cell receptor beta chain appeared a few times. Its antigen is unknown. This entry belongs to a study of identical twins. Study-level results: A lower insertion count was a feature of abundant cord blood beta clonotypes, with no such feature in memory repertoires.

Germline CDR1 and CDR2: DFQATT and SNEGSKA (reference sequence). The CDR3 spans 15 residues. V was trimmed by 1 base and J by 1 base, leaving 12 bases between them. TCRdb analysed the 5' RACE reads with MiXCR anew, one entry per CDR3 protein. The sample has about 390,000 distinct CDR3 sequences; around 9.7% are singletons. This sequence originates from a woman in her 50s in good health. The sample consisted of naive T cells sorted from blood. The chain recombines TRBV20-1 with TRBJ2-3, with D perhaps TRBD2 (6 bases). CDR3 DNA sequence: TGCAGTGCTAGAGTGTCGGGGGTAGGCACAGATACGCAGTATTTT. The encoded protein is CSARVSGVGTDTQYF.